The 25 T cell receptor beta chains presented below share a single source sample, sequenced in a study of sequential checkpoint blockade in melanoma (dated by TCRdb to the late 2010s). The treatment or condition label for this specimen denotes: randomized to nivolumab then ipilimumab (arm A) or the reverse (arm B). The library came from the immunoSEQ multiplex PCR assay. The table was pulled from immuneACCESS by TCRdb, which kept in-frame rearrangements only. Such tables lose some clones; where checked, under half of the loss comes from unresolved V genes, and the rest has no known cause. The sample table holds 35,000 to 45,000 clones, of which 70% to 90% were seen once. Roughly 12% of the sample rests with the top ten. The specimen comprised CD8+ T cells sorted from blood (inferred from file names), sampled from a patient given nivolumab and ipilimumab in sequence. Source of these receptors: a human donor with melanoma.

As DNA, the CDR3 is TGTGCCAGCAGCTTAATGCCTAGCTACGAGCAGTACGTC. Encoded protein: CASSLMPSYEQYV. This chain joins TRBV11-3 and TRBJ2-7; D not certain. The CDR3 loop spans 13 amino acids. Germline CDR1 SGHNT, CDR2 YENEEA. Trimming cost V 2 bases and J 3 bases, with 8 bases left between them.

This clone was observed once. This chain joins TRBV19 and TRBJ1-4, with D unclear. Germline V gene lookup returns CDR1 LNHDA and CDR2 SQIVND (reference sequence). With 4 bases removed from V and 5 bases from J, the gap between germline ends came to 23 bases. This CDR3 has 18 amino acids. CDR3 sequence: CASSTSYTTDSDNEKLFF. CDR3 coding DNA: TGTGCCAGTAGTACCTCTTATACTACCGACTCTGACAATGAAAAACTGTTTTTT. Full variable domain (rest looked up from reference TRBV19 and TRBJ1-4): DGGITQSPKYLFRKEGQNVTLSCEQNLNHDAMYWYRQDPGQGLRLIYYSQIVNDFQKGDIAEGYSVSREKKESFPLTVTSAQKNPTAFYLCASSTSYTTDSDNEKLFFGSGTQLSVL.

The sample holds a few counts of this clone. The chain couples TRBV5-1 to TRBJ1-2; 7 bases are shared with TRBD1. V shed 4 bases and J 0 bases; nucleotides not matched to a gene: 9. The germline gives CDR1 SGHRS, CDR2 YFSETQ. This CDR3 has 16 residues. The CDR3 region is CASSLRQGSTNYGYTF. CDR3 sequence (DNA): TGCGCCAGCAGCCTGAGACAGGGATCTACTAACTATGGCTACACCTTC.

This clone has just a few counts. The V gene is TRBV7-9, the J gene TRBJ1-2; 11 bases are shared with TRBD1. Germline loops: CDR1 SEHNR, CDR2 FQNEAQ (reference sequence). The CDR3 consists of 16 residues. After removal of 4 bases from V and 5 bases from J, the junction contained 9 bases not matched to a gene. The chain's CDR3 is CASSSGQGASEYGYTF. CDR3 nucleotides: TGTGCCAGCAGCTCAGGACAGGGGGCCTCGGAGTATGGCTACACCTTC. Variable domain in full (rest from reference TRBV7-9 and TRBJ1-2): DTGVSQNPRHKITKRGQNVTFRCDPISEHNRLYWYRQTLGQGPEFLTYFQNEAQLEKSRLLSDRFSAERPKGSFSTLEIQRTEQGDSAMYLCASSSGQGASEYGYTFGSGTRLTVV.

This clone was counted only a few times. This chain links TRBV18 with TRBJ1-2; tentatively, D is TRBD1 (5 bases). Trimming pared 4 bases from V and 6 bases from J, leaving 15 bases between. CDR1 and CDR2 (germline): KGHSH, LQKENI. The CDR3 runs to 14 residues. CDR3 amino acids: CASSRLRDPHGYTF. CDR3 DNA sequence: TGTGCCAGCTCACGGCTCAGGGATCCACATGGCTACACCTTC. Looking up the rest from reference TRBV18 and TRBJ1-2 gives the full variable domain: NAGVMQNPRHLVRRRGQEARLRCSPMKGHSHVYWYRQLPEEGLKFMVYLQKENIIDESGMPKERFSAEFPKEGPSILRIQQVVRGDSAAYFCASSRLRDPHGYTFGSGTRLTVV.

The chain is built from TRBV6-6 and TRBJ2-2; D unresolved. V dropped 4 bases and J dropped 3 bases, with 3 bases sitting between them. The CDR3 is made up of 12 amino acids. CDR1 is MNHNY, CDR2 SVGAGI, per germline (reference sequence). This CDR3 reads CASSSYTGELFF. For the CDR3, the DNA is TGTGCCAGCAGTTCCTACACCGGGGAGCTGTTTTTT.

The rearrangement joins TRBV9 to TRBJ2-3; the D gene is possibly TRBD2 (6 bases). CDR1 is SGDLS and CDR2 is YYNGEE in the germline V gene. Trimming cost V 2 bases and J 1 base, with 11 bases left between them. CDR3 size: 15 residues. This CDR3 is CASSVTEGRTDTQYF. The CDR3 DNA reads as TGTGCCAGCAGCGTGACGGAGGGCCGCACAGATACGCAGTATTTT.

The V gene is TRBV6-5, the J gene TRBJ1-1; D not resolved. Per germline, CDR1 MNHEY and CDR2 SVGAGI. This CDR3 comprises 13 residues. V was pared by 5 bases and J by 0 bases, with 7 bases between. The CDR3 loop is CASSRGMNTEAFF. The CDR3 nucleotides read TGTGCCAGCAGTCGCGGGATGAACACTGAAGCTTTCTTT.

The chain links TRBV28 to TRBJ2-1; 7 bases agree with TRBD1. Germline CDR1 and CDR2: MDHEN and SYDVKM. The CDR3 is made up of 17 amino acids. V was pared by 4 bases and J by 0 bases, with 9 bases of the junction left unmatched. The CDR3: CASSSTGDYLSYNEQFF. The CDR3 nucleotides are TGTGCCAGCAGTTCAACAGGGGATTATCTCTCCTACAATGAGCAGTTCTTC.

The V call is TRBV5-1, the J call TRBJ2-5; no firm D call. V gave up 5 bases and J gave up 5 bases, with 13 bases separating them. There are 13 residues in the CDR3. Germline-derived CDR1 and CDR2 are SGHRS and YFSETQ. The CDR3: CASRLSMSETQYF. The CDR3 DNA is TGCGCCAGCAGACTTAGCATGTCGGAGACCCAGTACTTC. The variable domain in full, with the rest retrieved from reference TRBV5-1 and TRBJ2-5, is KAGVTQTPRYLIKTRGQQVTLSCSPISGHRSVSWYQQTPGQGLQFLFEYFSETQRNKGNFPGRFSGRQFSNSRSEMNVSTLELGDSALYLCASRLSMSETQYFGPGTRLLVL.

The chain combines TRBV27 with TRBJ2-2; D possibly corresponds to TRBD2 (6 bases). V lost 3 bases to trimming and J lost 5 bases, with 13 bases between them. Germline CDR1 is MNHEY and CDR2 is SMNVEV (reference sequence). The CDR3 has 15 residues. DNA of the CDR3: TGTGCCAGCAGTTTCGGTAGGGGAGGTACCGGGGAGCTGTTTTTT. Translated: CASSFGRGGTGELFF.

The CDR3 reads CASSDSLPGANVLTF. The CDR3 DNA follows: TGTGCCAGTAGCGACAGCCTCCCTGGGGCCAACGTCCTGACTTTC. The chain recombines TRBV19 with TRBJ2-6; TRBD1 is a possible D gene (5 bases). V was clipped by 6 bases and J by 2 bases, with 11 bases between them. CDR3 length: 15 amino acids. The germline V gene has CDR1 LNHDA and CDR2 SQIVND (reference sequence).

The chain has TRBV27 and TRBJ2-3; 9 bases are shared with TRBD2. The ends lost 3 bases at V and 2 bases at J; junction bases unmatched: 6. CDR1 is MNHEY and CDR2 is SMNVEV in the germline V gene (reference sequence). The CDR3 loop spans 16 amino acids. The DNA for the CDR3 is TGTGCCAGCAGTTTGTATAGCGGGAGCGCCACAGATACGCAGTATTTT. Protein: CASSLYSGSATDTQYF.

J is TRBJ2-5 and V is TRBV7-9; D not resolved. The V end lost 5 bases, the J end lost 5 bases, and 15 bases lay between the germline ends. This CDR3 contains 14 residues. Germline CDR1 is SEHNR and CDR2 is FQNEAQ (reference sequence). CDR3 sequence (DNA): TGTGCCAGCAGCCCGGGTGGTGGTGGCGAGACCCAGTACTTC. Its protein product is CASSPGGGGETQYF.

The chain joins TRBV11-2 to TRBJ1-2, with D maybe TRBD1 (5 bases). The CDR3 totals 15 residues. CDR1 is SGHAT, CDR2 FQNNGV, per germline. The germline V and J ends were trimmed by 1 base and 3 bases, with 12 bases remaining between them. CDR3 loop: CASSLVGDPDYGYTF. The CDR3 DNA follows: TGTGCCAGCAGCTTAGTAGGGGATCCGGACTATGGCTACACCTTC.

The rearrangement links TRBV7-8 to TRBJ1-1; TRBD1 matches at 7 bases. Losses at the gene ends were 5 bases for V and 6 bases for J; bases not matched to a gene: 9. CDR1 SGHVS and CDR2 FQNEAQ come from the germline V gene. This CDR3 contains 14 residues. This CDR3 is CASSPTGARAEAFF. Here the CDR3 DNA reads TGTGCCAGCAGCCCTACAGGGGCCCGGGCTGAAGCTTTCTTT.

V gene TRBV7-2 combines with J gene TRBJ2-3; D uncertain. Between the trimmed V and J ends, which lost 1 base and 2 bases, there was a span of 13 bases. The CDR3 runs 16 residues. CDR1 SGHTA and CDR2 FQGNSA come from the germline V gene. The CDR3 reads CASSLGQAPHTDTQYF. The CDR3 DNA reads TGTGCCAGCAGCTTAGGTCAGGCCCCCCACACAGATACGCAGTATTTT.

This clone was observed once. The chain uses TRBV27 and TRBJ2-1; weak D call: TRBD1 (7 bases). V was shortened by 6 bases and J by 1 base, with 10 bases between the two germline ends. The CDR3 has 14 residues. Germline V gene sequence: CDR1 MNHEY, CDR2 SMNVEV (reference sequence). DNA for the CDR3: TGTGCCAGCAGCAGGGGGACTTCCTACAATGAGCAGTTCTTC. Translation gives CASSRGTSYNEQFF.

The chain is built from TRBV7-2 and TRBJ2-2; D gene uncertain. Trimming took 4 bases from V and 1 from J, leaving 16 bases between them. Germline V CDR1 and CDR2: SGHTA, FQGNSA. This CDR3 region has 17 residues. Here the CDR3 reads CASSSSFNLLNTGELFF. DNA for the CDR3: TGTGCCAGCAGCTCCTCTTTTAATCTCCTGAACACCGGGGAGCTGTTTTTT.

The gene calls are TRBV5-6 and TRBJ1-4; the match to TRBD1 covers 11 bases. The germline CDR1 and CDR2 sequences are SGHDT and YYEEEE. The CDR3 consists of 16 residues. J lost 8 bases, V lost 4 bases, and 10 bases had no gene match. For the CDR3, the DNA is TGTGCCAGCAGCCGGGACAGGGGGGTCGGTCACGAAAAACTGTTTTTT. Translating gives CASSRDRGVGHEKLFF.

V usage is TRBV14 and J usage is TRBJ2-7, with D possibly TRBD2 on 5 matching bases. CDR1 SGHDN and CDR2 FVKESK come from the germline V gene. This CDR3 is 18 amino acids long. Trimming left V 1 base short and J 4 bases short, with 23 bases between. CDR3 region: CASSQARTRRVFAYEQYV. The CDR3 DNA reads as TGTGCCAGCAGCCAAGCTCGGACCCGGCGGGTCTTCGCTTACGAGCAGTACGTC.

The genes are TRBV11-2 and TRBJ1-3; possibly TRBD1 for D (6 bases). The CDR3 length is 16 residues. V dropped 4 bases and J dropped 0 bases, with 13 bases sitting between them. Per the germline V gene, CDR1 is SGHAT and CDR2 is FQNNGV. CDR3 DNA sequence: TGTGCCAGCAGCTCAAACAGGGTTCTCTCTGGAAACACCATATATTTT. It encodes CASSSNRVLSGNTIYF.

This chain joins TRBV9 and TRBJ2-5; 7 bases line up with TRBD2. With the DNA end fitting TRBJ2-7 better, the J assignment may be wrong. Germline V gene lookup returns CDR1 SGDLS and CDR2 YYNGEE. The CDR3 is made up of 14 amino acids. CDR3 DNA sequence: TGTGCCAGCAGCGTAAGCGGGAATACCTACGAGCAGTACTTC. It encodes CASSVSGNTYEQYF.

This sequence joins TRBV4-1 and TRBJ2-4; D gene unclear. Trimming took 4 bases from V and 5 from J, leaving 12 bases between them. The germline gives CDR1 MGHRA, CDR2 YSYEKL. CDR3 length equals 14 residues. CDR3 region: CASSPFLGQNIQYF. The CDR3 nucleotides are TGCGCCAGCAGCCCTTTTTTGGGCCAAAACATTCAGTACTTC.

The chain carries TRBV27 and TRBJ2-1, with 9 nucleotides matching TRBD2. V dropped 6 bases and J dropped 7; count of bases not matched to a gene: 13. The V gene's germline CDR1 is MNHEY and CDR2 SMNVEV (reference sequence). This CDR3 region has 16 residues. The CDR3 sequence is CASRPSGRPFDNEQFF. The CDR3 DNA reads TGTGCCAGCAGGCCCAGCGGGAGGCCCTTCGATAATGAGCAGTTCTTC.